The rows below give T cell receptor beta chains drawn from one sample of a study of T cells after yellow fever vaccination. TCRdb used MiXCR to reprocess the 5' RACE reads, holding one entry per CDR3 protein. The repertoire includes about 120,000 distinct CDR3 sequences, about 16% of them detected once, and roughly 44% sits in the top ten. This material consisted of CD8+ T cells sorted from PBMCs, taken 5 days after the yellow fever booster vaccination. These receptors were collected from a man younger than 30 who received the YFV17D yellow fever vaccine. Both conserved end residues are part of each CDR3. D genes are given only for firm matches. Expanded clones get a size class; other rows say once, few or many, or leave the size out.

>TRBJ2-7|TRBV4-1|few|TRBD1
TGCGCCAGCAGCCGCGGGACAGGGGCCTACGAGCAGTACTTC
CASSRGTGAYEQYF
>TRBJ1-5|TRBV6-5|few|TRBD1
TGTGCCAGCAGCCCACAGGGGGGATCTCAGCCCCAGCATTTT
CASSPQGGSQPQHF
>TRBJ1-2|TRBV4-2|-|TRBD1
TGTGCCAGCAGACAGGGGGGTGATGGCTACACCTTC
CASRQGGDGYTF
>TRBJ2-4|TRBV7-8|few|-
TGTGCCAGCAGCTTAGGGGGCGCGTCCGACATTCAGTACTTC
CASSLGGASDIQYF
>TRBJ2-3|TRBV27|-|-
TGTGCCAGCAGTCTCCTCTCTGCGTCAGATACGCAGTATTTT
CASSLLSASDTQYF
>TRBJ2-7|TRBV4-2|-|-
TGTGCCAGCAGCCAAGCCAGGGCTTCCTACGAGCAGTACTTC
CASSQARASYEQYF
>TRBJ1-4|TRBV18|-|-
TGTGCCAGCTCACCTATTTTGGCTAATGAAAAACTGTTTTTT
CASSPILANEKLFF
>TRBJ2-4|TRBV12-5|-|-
TGTGCTAGTGGTTTTCACAGGGTTCTAGCCAAAAACATTCAGTACTTC
CASGFHRVLAKNIQYF
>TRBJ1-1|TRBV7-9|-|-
TGTGCCAGCAGACGGGAGGAGGAAGCTTTCTTT
CASRREEEAFF
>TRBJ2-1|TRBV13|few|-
TGTGCCAGCAGCTCGGACAGAGAAAGTACCAATGAGCAGTTCTTC
CASSSDRESTNEQFF
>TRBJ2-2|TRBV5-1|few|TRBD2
TGCGCCAGCAGCTTACGTCGTAGCGGGGTAGGAACCGGGGAGCTGTTTTTT
CASSLRRSGVGTGELFF
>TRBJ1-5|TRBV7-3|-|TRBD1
TGTGCCAGCAGTCCCCCAACCCGGGACAGTACTAATCAGCCCCAGCATTTT
CASSPPTRDSTNQPQHF
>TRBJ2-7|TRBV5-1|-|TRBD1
TGCGCCAGCAGCTGGGCGACAGGGGCCGAGCAGTACTTC
CASSWATGAEQYF
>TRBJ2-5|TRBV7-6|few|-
TGTGCCAGCAGCTTGAAGGGAGAGACCCAGTACTTC
CASSLKGETQYF
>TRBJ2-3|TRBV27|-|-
TGTGCCAGCAGTTTAATAGGTGCTAGCACAGATACGCAGTATTTT
CASSLIGASTDTQYF
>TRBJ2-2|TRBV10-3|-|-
TGTGCCACCTCAGCAACGAACACCGGGGAGCTGTTTTTT
CATSATNTGELFF